The next 11 T cell receptor beta chains were all read from a single sample in a study of response to subunit inactivated influenza vaccine (dated by TCRdb to 2016 to 2019). Libraries were prepared through RT-PCR. The sequencer was an Illumina HiSeq 2500. TCRdb handled the public reads itself, with Q25 trimming in fastp and clone calling in MiXCR, and kept productive beta chains. Every CDR3 protein is listed once, alongside the most common genes and DNA of its rows. This sample holds approximately 500,000 distinct CDR3 sequences; approximately 22% were observed only once. The ten largest account for approximately 3% of the sample. This sample was also put to use in a study of T cells expressing NK-cell markers. The second study's paper adds: TCR beta cDNA libraries were prepared using 5'RACE template switching, which introduced a universal primer site and unique molecular identifiers.

The source material was CD4+ T cells sorted from PBMCs, sampled about 12 days after vaccination. The receptors originated from a man in his forties or fifties who received an inactivated influenza vaccine. Donor details come from another sample of the same person, matched by shared clones.

This chain uses TRBV6-5 with TRBJ2-1; 7 bases line up with TRBD2. CDR3 length equals 14 residues. Germline V gives CDR1 MNHEY, CDR2 SVGAGI. V shed 3 bases, J shed 5 bases, and the junction held 4 bases outside the gene matches. CDR3 region: CASSYSRGDNEQFF. Written as DNA, the CDR3 is TGTGCCAGCAGTTATTCTCGGGGGGACAATGAGCAGTTCTTC.

This chain uses TRBV27 with TRBJ2-1, with TRBD1 matching over 9 bases. The CDR3 spans 13 residues. Trimming removed 6 bases from V and 9 bases from J; junction bases left unmatched: 6. Germline lookup yields CDR1 MNHEY and CDR2 SMNVEV (reference sequence). CDR3 nucleotide sequence: TGTGCCAGCAGACGGGACAGGGTTGTTGAGCAGTTCTTC. Protein product: CASRRDRVVEQFF.

This clonotype has a handful of counts. The rearrangement joins TRBV12-3 or TRBV12-4 to TRBJ2-3, with D unclear. Trimming took 2 bases from V and 5 from J, leaving 11 bases between them. The CDR3 contains 14 residues. The CDR3: CASSLTPLGDTQYF. CDR3 DNA sequence: TGTGCCAGCAGTTTAACTCCCCTGGGAGATACGCAGTATTTT.

There are a few counts of this clonotype. The chain uses TRBV20-1 and TRBJ2-3; 11 bases match TRBD2. The CDR3 consists of 16 residues. CDR1 and CDR2 (germline): DFQATT, SNEGSKA (reference sequence). V lost 3 bases, J lost 2 bases, and 7 bases stayed unmatched. The CDR3 nucleotides read TGCAGTGCTAGTAGCGGGGGGGCCGGTTTCACAGATACGCAGTATTTT. Its translation is CSASSGGAGFTDTQYF.

This chain uses TRBV24-1 with TRBJ2-7; no clear D. Germline V gene sequence: CDR1 KGHDR, CDR2 SFDVKD. The CDR3 is made up of 10 amino acids. Trimming took off 8 bases at V and 12 bases at J, with 13 bases between the two ends. CDR3 in amino acids: CATTPDGGYF. The CDR3 bases are TGTGCCACCACCCCGGACGGTGGGTACTTC.

This clonotype showed up just a few times. V usage is TRBV27 and J usage is TRBJ2-3; TRBD2 might be the D (7 bases). Trimming removed 3 bases from V and 4 bases from J, with 17 bases in between. Per the germline V gene, CDR1 is MNHEY and CDR2 is SMNVEV (reference sequence). This CDR3 comprises 16 residues. CDR3 coding DNA: TGTGCCAGCAGTTTGTCGGGGGGCAGGGGTGCAGATACGCAGTATTTT. As protein: CASSLSGGRGADTQYF.

CDR3 nucleotides: TGTGCCAGCAGTGAAGGCGTCGGACTGTTTAACTATGGCTACACCTTC. Amino acids: CASSEGVGLFNYGYTF. The gene calls are TRBV6-1 and TRBJ1-2, with D unresolved. Germline CDR1 is MNHNS and CDR2 is SASEGT. V was shortened by 1 base and J by 1 base, with 13 bases between the two germline ends. The CDR3 contains 16 residues.

This clonotype turned up a few times. An end of the junction differs from the germline gene, which may be a read error. The chain employs TRBV27 and TRBJ2-1, with TRBD2 identical over 10 bases. The length of the CDR3 is 14 residues. Germline V lookup: CDR1 MNHEY, CDR2 SMNVEV (reference sequence). The CDR3 is CASSLGGSGRLELF. CDR3 coding DNA: TGTGCCAGCAGTTTAGGGGGTAGCGGGAGGCTTGAGCTCTTC.

CDR3 in amino acids: CASSQDLTGRGKLFF. In DNA, the CDR3 is TGCGCCAGCAGCCAAGATCTAACGGGACGCGGAAAACTGTTTTTT. This rearrangement joins TRBV4-3 to TRBJ1-4, with D possibly matching TRBD1 (5 bases). CDR1 and CDR2 from the germline V gene are LGHNA and YSLEER. The CDR3 is made up of 15 amino acids. V was trimmed by 0 bases and J by 10 bases, leaving 15 bases between them.

In its sample, this clonotype was seen a few times. The V gene is TRBV5-1, the J gene TRBJ2-5; D tentatively reads TRBD1 or TRBD2 (6 bases each). V lost 4 bases, J lost 5 bases, and 15 bases lay in between. The CDR3 spans 14 residues. Germline assignment: CDR1 SGHRS and CDR2 YFSETQ. DNA for the CDR3: TGCGCCAGCAGCACGTCTCTAGGGGGGGAGACCCAGTACTTC. It codes for CASSTSLGGETQYF.

This chain joins TRBV13 and TRBJ2-4; D is possibly TRBD2 (5 bases). V was pared by 2 bases and J by 7 bases, with 6 bases between. CDR1 and CDR2 (germline): PRHDT, FYEKMQ (reference sequence). The CDR3 runs 12 residues. The CDR3 bases are TGTGCCAGCAGCTTAAGGGAGAACATTCAGTACTTC. It encodes CASSLRENIQYF.